Following are 19 T cell receptor beta chains from one sample sequenced in a study of blood T cell repertoires in COVID-19 (dated by TCRdb to 2020 to 2021). Receptors were amplified or captured by the immunoSEQ multiplex PCR assay. Not all clones reach the TCRdb copy of this immuneACCESS table, which keeps in-frame sequences only. Checked studies attribute under half of the gap to unresolved V genes and leave the rest unexplained. The sample includes over 200,000 clones, with over 70% observed a single time. The ten largest account for 8.2% of the sample. Source material: peripheral blood. All receptors derive from a woman aged 45-59 years with acute or convalescent COVID-19.

Only a few counts were recorded for this clone. The V call is TRBV29-1, the J call TRBJ2-7, with D tentatively TRBD2 (6 bases). V was cut by 5 bases and J by 5 bases, with 10 bases left in between. CDR1 and CDR2 (germline): SQVTM, ANQGSEA. The CDR3 length is 11 residues. The CDR3 nucleotides read TGCAGCGTTTCCCAGCGGGACGAGCAGTACTTC. Its protein is CSVSQRDEQYF.

V gene TRBV28 combines with J gene TRBJ1-1; D perhaps matches TRBD1 (5 bases). Germline-derived CDR1 and CDR2 are MDHEN and SYDVKM. The CDR3 consists of 15 residues. Trimming took 5 bases from V and 2 from J, leaving 15 bases between them. Written as DNA, the CDR3 is TGTGCCAGCAGTATATTCGGGGGAACTAACACTGAAGCTTTCTTT. It is translated as CASSIFGGTNTEAFF.

The V and J genes are TRBV28 and TRBJ1-6, with 10 positions matching TRBD1. The CDR3 has 14 residues. Germline CDR1 is MDHEN and CDR2 is SYDVKM. V gave up 6 bases and J gave up 7 bases; unmatched junction bases: 3. CDR3 protein: CASREGQGNSPLHF. In nucleotides, the CDR3 is TGTGCCAGCAGGGAGGGACAGGGGAATTCACCCCTCCACTTT. Using reference TRBV28 and TRBJ1-6 for the parts outside the CDR3, the full variable domain is DVKVTQSSRYLVKRTGEKVFLECVQDMDHENMFWYRQDPGLGLRLIYFSYDVKMKEKGDIPEGYSVSREKKERFSLILESASTNQTSMYLCASREGQGNSPLHFGNGTRLTVT.

This chain connects TRBV7-2 to TRBJ2-1; TRBD2 aligns across 8 bases. V gave up 10 bases and J gave up 6 bases; unmatched junction bases: 8. Per the germline V gene, CDR1 is SGHTA and CDR2 is FQGNSA. The length of the CDR3 is 13 residues. CDR3 amino acids: CATQTSAFNEQFF. As DNA, the CDR3 is TGTGCCACTCAGACTAGCGCCTTCAATGAGCAGTTCTTC.

The V and J genes are TRBV24-1 and TRBJ1-2; TRBD1 matches 7 bases. V dropped 3 bases and J dropped 8; count of bases not matched to a gene: 8. This CDR3 is 14 amino acids long. The germline CDR1 and CDR2 sequences are KGHDR and SFDVKD. CDR3 loop: CATSDEGTVRGYTF. The CDR3 DNA sequence: TGTGCCACCAGTGATGAGGGGACAGTTCGGGGCTACACCTTC.

The V gene is TRBV10-3, the J gene TRBJ2-5, with 9 bases aligning to TRBD2. In germline, CDR1 is ENHRY, CDR2 SYGVKD. J gave up 3 bases and V 5 bases, and 7 bases lay outside the gene matches. This CDR3 spans 15 amino acids. In DNA form, the CDR3 reads TGTGCCATCAGTAAAAGCGGGAGGAACGAAGAGACCCAGTACTTC. This translates into CAISKSGRNEETQYF.

The chain joins TRBV19 to TRBJ2-5, with 10 nucleotides matching TRBD1. Germline V gene sequence: CDR1 LNHDA, CDR2 SQIVND (reference sequence). The CDR3 contains 14 residues. V was pared by 4 bases and J by 5 bases, with 4 bases of the junction left unmatched. The CDR3 protein is CASSTGQGWETQYF. CDR3 bases: TGTGCCAGTAGTACGGGACAGGGGTGGGAGACCCAGTACTTC.

This chain links TRBV25-1 with TRBJ2-7; TRBD1 agrees at 8 bases. V gave up 6 bases and J gave up 0 bases; unmatched junction bases: 7. CDR1 is MGHDK and CDR2 is SYGVNS in the germline V gene. The CDR3 consists of 15 residues. CDR3 in amino acids: CASRIETGASYEQYF. CDR3 bases: TGTGCCAGCAGAATCGAGACAGGGGCCTCCTACGAGCAGTACTTC.

This clone was seen a single time. The V call is TRBV6-5, the J call TRBJ2-7; 9 bases align to TRBD1. CDR3 length: 14 residues. The junction had 4 bases not matched to a gene; V was cut back by 6 bases and J by 1 base. CDR1 is MNHEY, CDR2 SVGAGI, per germline. CDR3 residues: CASRQGQGSYEQYF. CDR3 nucleotides: TGTGCCAGCAGGCAAGGACAGGGGTCCTACGAGCAGTACTTC.

The J gene is TRBJ2-5, the V gene TRBV24-1; TRBD2 aligns across 7 bases. Looked up from germline, CDR1 is KGHDR and CDR2 is SFDVKD. The CDR3 sequence is 12 residues long. The J segment lost 7 bases and the V segment lost 3 bases, leaving 1 base of the junction unmatched. CDR3 in amino acids: CATSDGGGTQYF. Here the CDR3 DNA reads TGTGCCACCAGTGATGGGGGGGGGACCCAGTACTTC.

This clone has more than one count but fewer than ten. The chain uses TRBV5-8 and TRBJ2-7; maybe TRBD1 (6 bases). The CDR3 contains 13 residues. Trimming removed 6 bases at V and 5 bases at J, with 15 bases between. CDR1 and CDR2 (germline): SGHTS, YDEGEE. CDR3 coding DNA: TGTGCCAGCACCCAGGGGCTATTGGACGAGCAGTACTTC. The encoded protein is CASTQGLLDEQYF.

The rearrangement links TRBV4-2 to TRBJ2-7; 10 bases match TRBD2. Germline values: CDR1 LGHNA, CDR2 YNFKEQ. This CDR3 contains 16 residues. The junction had 6 bases not matched to a gene; V was cut back by 2 bases and J by 2 bases. The CDR3 coding sequence is TGTGCCAGCAGCCAACTTCTAGCGGGAGTAGCCTACGAGCAGTACTTC. This gives the protein CASSQLLAGVAYEQYF.

The chain combines TRBV10-1 with TRBJ2-3, with D possibly matching TRBD2 (6 bases). Between the trimmed V and J ends, which lost 0 bases and 2 bases, there was a span of 9 bases. This CDR3 is 15 amino acids long. Germline values: CDR1 WNHNN, CDR2 SYGVQD (reference sequence). CDR3 DNA sequence: TGCGCCAGCAGTGAGTCTGGGGGGTTCACAGATACGCAGTATTTT. Amino acid sequence: CASSESGGFTDTQYF.

In DNA, the CDR3 is TGTGCCAGCAGCCTAAAACAGGGGGCGATGGCAGATACGCAGTATTTT. Its translation: CASSLKQGAMADTQYF. V is TRBV7-8 and J is TRBJ2-3; TRBD1 matches at 9 bases. The length of the CDR3 is 16 residues. CDR1 SGHVS and CDR2 FQNEAQ come from the germline V gene. The V and J ends lost 5 bases and 4 bases, in that order; junction bases with no gene match: 10.

The J gene is TRBJ2-3, the V gene TRBV27; D perhaps matches TRBD1 (6 bases). This CDR3 spans 15 amino acids. Germline CDR1 MNHEY, CDR2 SMNVEV (reference sequence). Trimming left V 0 bases short and J 1 base short, with 8 bases between. DNA of the CDR3: TGTGCCAGCAGTTTATCGGGGGCTCGCACAGATACGCAGTATTTT. Translation gives CASSLSGARTDTQYF.

V is TRBV5-1 and J is TRBJ2-7; possible D gene TRBD1, 6 bases. Germline V CDR1 and CDR2: SGHRS, YFSETQ. The CDR3 is 15 residues long. The ends were cut back, 3 bases at V and 0 bases at J, with 13 bases in the middle. This CDR3 reads CASSSSTGNSYEQYF. The CDR3 nucleotides are TGCGCCAGCAGCTCATCGACAGGCAACTCCTACGAGCAGTACTTC.

The V and J genes are TRBV7-3 and TRBJ2-1; 9 bases match TRBD2. J lost 2 bases, V lost 5 bases, and 4 bases had no gene match. From germline, CDR1 is SGHTA and CDR2 FQGTGA. The CDR3 is 15 amino acids. The DNA for the CDR3 is TGTGCCAGCAGCGGGGGACTAGCACCCTACAATGAGCAGTTCTTC. It translates to CASSGGLAPYNEQFF.

Worth noting for this clone: One end of the junction does not line up with germline, which may come from a read error. The CDR3, as DNA: TGTGCCAGCAGCGAAGGACAGAACTACAATGAGCAGTTCTTC. As protein: CASSEGQNYNEQFF. The gene calls are TRBV6-1 and TRBJ2-1; tentative D call: TRBD1 (6 bases). The CDR3 is 14 residues long. The germline V gene has CDR1 MNHNS and CDR2 SASEGT.

The gene calls are TRBV11-2 and TRBJ2-1; D may be TRBD2 (5 bases). V was clipped by 6 bases and J by 6 bases, with 21 bases between them. CDR3 size: 16 residues. CDR1 is SGHAT and CDR2 is FQNNGV in the germline V gene. The CDR3 loop reads CASRPSLSPGGNEQFF. As DNA, the CDR3 is TGTGCCAGCAGACCCTCCCTCAGCCCAGGAGGCAATGAGCAGTTCTTC.